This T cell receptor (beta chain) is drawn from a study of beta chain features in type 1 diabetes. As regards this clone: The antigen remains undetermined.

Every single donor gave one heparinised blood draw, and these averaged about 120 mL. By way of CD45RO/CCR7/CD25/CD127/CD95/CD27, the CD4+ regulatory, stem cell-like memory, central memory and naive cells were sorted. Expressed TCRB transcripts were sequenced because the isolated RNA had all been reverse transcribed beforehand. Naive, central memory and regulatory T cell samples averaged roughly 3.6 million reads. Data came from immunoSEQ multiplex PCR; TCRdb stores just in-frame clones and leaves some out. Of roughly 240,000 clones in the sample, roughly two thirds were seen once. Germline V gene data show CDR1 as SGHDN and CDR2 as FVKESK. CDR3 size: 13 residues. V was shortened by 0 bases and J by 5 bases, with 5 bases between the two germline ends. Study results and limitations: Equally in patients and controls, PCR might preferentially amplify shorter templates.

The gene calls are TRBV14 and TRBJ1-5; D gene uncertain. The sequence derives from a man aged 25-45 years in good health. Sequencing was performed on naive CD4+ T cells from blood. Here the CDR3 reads CASSQDGDQPQHF. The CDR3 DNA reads TGTGCCAGCAGCCAAGACGGGGATCAGCCCCAGCATTTT.